Sequencing of this T cell receptor beta chain was carried out in a study of shared clonotypes between healthy human individuals. TCRdb keeps only in-frame clones here, not all; method: immunoSEQ multiplex PCR. Of 470,000 or so clones in the sample, about 84% are singletons; the top ten hold roughly an eighth. The ends were cut back, 5 bases at V and 0 bases at J, with 11 bases in the middle. The CDR3 sequence is 15 residues long. Germline V gives CDR1 MDHEN, CDR2 SYDVKM. The chain links TRBV28 to TRBJ2-1; perhaps TRBD1 as D (6 bases). The sample taken for sequencing was PBMCs. The receptor was isolated from a woman aged 40 to 50 in good health. Some clones in this sample may be carry-over from other donors' samples. In nucleotides, the CDR3 is TGTGCCAGCAGTCCACCAGGGGTCTCCTACAATGAGCAGTTCTTC. This gives the protein CASSPPGVSYNEQFF.